The 29 T cell receptor beta chains reported below all come from one sample, sequenced in a study of type 1 regulatory T cells. MiXCR, run by TCRdb on the reads, gives a single entry per CDR3 protein. The table records 35,000 to 50,000 distinct CDR3 sequences, 10% to 15% of them present only once. What these receptors recognize is not known. The sample was cultured non-Tr1 T cells, either the whole culture or a sorted T cell fraction (not recorded which). Receptors were obtained from a human donor in good health.

The chain uses TRBV7-3 and TRBJ2-2; no clear D gene. The germline V gene encodes CDR1 SGHTA and CDR2 FQGTGA. The CDR3 is 13 residues long. V shed 5 bases and J shed 5 bases, with 9 bases lying between them. In DNA, the CDR3 is TGTGCCAGCAGCCTACTAAAGACCGGGGAGCTGTTTTTT. Its protein is CASSLLKTGELFF.

This clonotype has ten or more counts. The chain has TRBV18 and TRBJ2-1; no firm D call. The V end was cut by 3 bases, the J end by 2 bases, with 14 bases between. The CDR3 covers 16 residues. CDR1 and CDR2 from the germline V gene are KGHSH and LQKENI. The DNA for the CDR3 is TGTGCCAGCTCACCCTTAGGGCGGAAAGCCTACAATGAGCAGTTCTTC. The encoded protein is CASSPLGRKAYNEQFF.

This clonotype appeared many times. The V gene is TRBV12-3 or TRBV12-4, the J gene TRBJ1-1, with TRBD1 identical over 8 bases. With V trimmed by 5 bases and J by 0 bases, 2 bases remained unmatched. CDR3 length: 14 amino acids. CDR3 amino acids: CASSRQGLNTEAFF. In DNA form, the CDR3 reads TGTGCCAGCAGTCGACAGGGGTTGAACACTGAAGCTTTCTTT.

This sequence joins TRBV29-1 and TRBJ2-1; 11 nucleotides line up with TRBD2. With V trimmed by 6 bases and J by 2 bases, 6 bases remained unmatched. Per the germline V gene, CDR1 is SQVTM and CDR2 is ANQGSEA. The CDR3 contains 15 residues. The CDR3 is CSVPQTSGAYNEQFF. CDR3 bases: TGCAGCGTACCCCAGACTAGCGGGGCCTACAATGAGCAGTTCTTC.

The DNA for the CDR3 is TGCAGCGTCCGAAGCCCTAGCGGGAGAAGCAATGAGCAGTTCTTC. Protein sequence: CSVRSPSGRSNEQFF. The chain links TRBV29-1 to TRBJ2-1; the match to TRBD2 covers 10 bases. The CDR3 has 15 residues. CDR1 and CDR2 (germline): SQVTM, ANQGSEA. V trimming: 6 bases; J trimming: 6 bases; junction bases outside the gene matches: 11.

V gene TRBV29-1 combines with J gene TRBJ1-3, with D possibly being TRBD1 (5 bases). V lost 4 bases to trimming and J lost 0 bases, with 13 bases between them. The CDR3 spans 15 residues. The germline V gene encodes CDR1 SQVTM and CDR2 ANQGSEA. The CDR3 sequence: CSVVQGGLSGNTIYF. As DNA, the CDR3 is TGCAGCGTTGTGCAGGGCGGGCTCTCTGGAAACACCATATATTTT. The complete variable domain, with remaining parts taken from reference TRBV29-1 and TRBJ1-3, reads SAVISQKPSRDICQRGTSLTIQCQVDSQVTMMFWYRQQPGQSLTLIATANQGSEATYESGFVIDKFPISRPNLTFSTLTVSNMSPEDSSIYLCSVVQGGLSGNTIYFGEGSWLTVV.

Only a few counts were recorded for this clonotype. This sequence joins TRBV5-6 and TRBJ2-7; D is perhaps TRBD2 (5 bases). Germline values: CDR1 SGHDT, CDR2 YYEEEE. The CDR3 consists of 14 residues. V was pared by 1 base and J by 3 bases, with 11 bases between. CDR3 amino acids: CASSLSTGGYEQYF. The CDR3 nucleotides read TGTGCCAGCAGCTTGTCGACCGGAGGCTACGAGCAGTACTTC.

This clonotype came up many times. The chain is built from TRBV27 and TRBJ2-2, with 11 bases matching TRBD2. The CDR3 is 15 amino acids. The V and J ends lost 4 bases and 7 bases, in that order; junction bases with no gene match: 5. Germline CDR1 reads MNHEY; CDR2 reads SMNVEV (reference sequence). CDR3 in DNA: TGTGCCAGCAGTTATAGCGGGAGGGTCGGCGGGGAGCTGTTTTTT. Its translation is CASSYSGRVGGELFF.

V gene TRBV7-2 combines with J gene TRBJ2-1, with TRBD2 identical over 8 bases. The CDR3 has 17 amino acids. Germline loops: CDR1 SGHTA, CDR2 FQGNSA. The V and J ends lost 5 bases and 1 base, in that order; junction bases with no gene match: 10. CDR3 region: CASSATSGRPSYNEQFF. The DNA of the CDR3 is TGTGCCAGCAGCGCAACCAGCGGGAGACCGTCCTACAATGAGCAGTTCTTC.

V usage is TRBV19 and J usage is TRBJ2-7, with D perhaps given as TRBD1 or TRBD2 (5 bases each). This CDR3 contains 13 residues. V lost 10 bases, J lost 2 bases, and 15 bases lay in between. CDR1 and CDR2 from the germline V gene are LNHDA and SQIVND (reference sequence). CDR3 DNA sequence: TGTGCCACCCGCCTCCGAGGGGCCTACGAGCAGTACTTC. Its protein product is CATRLRGAYEQYF.

This clonotype was recorded a few times. The chain is built from TRBV5-1 and TRBJ1-6; TRBD1 is a possible D gene (6 bases). This CDR3 has 15 residues. The germline V and J ends were trimmed by 2 bases and 7 bases, with 13 bases remaining between them. CDR1 is SGHRS and CDR2 is YFSETQ in the germline V gene. This CDR3 reads CASSFLGDKNSPLHF. The CDR3, as DNA: TGCGCCAGCAGCTTTCTTGGGGACAAAAATTCACCCCTCCACTTT.

This clonotype showed up many times. The V and J genes are TRBV20-1 and TRBJ2-1, with 7 bases aligning to TRBD2. V lost 0 bases to trimming and J lost 5 bases; unmatched junction nucleotides: 7. This CDR3 spans 15 amino acids. Germline CDR1 reads DFQATT; CDR2 reads SNEGSKA (reference sequence). This CDR3 reads CSARDLAGHHNEQFF. For the CDR3, the DNA is TGCAGTGCTAGAGATTTAGCGGGCCACCACAATGAGCAGTTCTTC.

V is TRBV5-6 and J is TRBJ1-1, with D possibly matching TRBD1 (5 bases). The V end was cut by 6 bases, the J end by 0 bases, with 18 bases between. Germline V CDR1 and CDR2: SGHDT, YYEEEE. The CDR3 is made up of 16 amino acids. The CDR3 DNA reads as TGTGCCAGCACCACCTTGACAGCGAAGATGAACACTGAAGCTTTCTTT. Its translation is CASTTLTAKMNTEAFF.

In this sample, this clonotype turned up many times. The chain uses TRBV20-1 and TRBJ1-2; unclear D gene. CDR3 length: 14 amino acids. CDR1 DFQATT and CDR2 SNEGSKA come from the germline V gene (reference sequence). CDR3 region: CMASMGNPRTGYTF. The CDR3 nucleotides are TGCATGGCTAGTATGGGGAACCCGAGGACGGGCTACACCTTC.

This clonotype was seen more than once but under ten times. DNA for the CDR3: TGTGCCAGTAAGAGTTTGGGGCGCCAAGAGACCCAGTACTTC. Protein: CASKSLGRQETQYF. V gene TRBV19 combines with J gene TRBJ2-5, with TRBD1 as a possible D gene (5 bases). Between the trimmed V and J ends, which lost 7 bases and 1 base, there was a span of 13 bases. Germline assignment: CDR1 LNHDA and CDR2 SQIVND (reference sequence). The CDR3 has 14 amino acids.

This clonotype came up many times. The V call is TRBV29-1, the J call TRBJ2-7, with D perhaps matching TRBD1 (6 bases). Trimming shortened V by 7 bases and J by 5 bases, and 18 bases separated the two germline ends. This CDR3 is built from 13 residues. Germline-derived CDR1 and CDR2 are SQVTM and ANQGSEA. The CDR3 region is CSAAGTLRNEQYF. The CDR3 region has the DNA TGCAGCGCAGCCGGGACATTGAGGAACGAGCAGTACTTC.

This clonotype was observed at least ten times. The genes are TRBV7-3 and TRBJ2-1; D might be TRBD2 (7 bases). The CDR3 is 14 residues long. V was clipped by 5 bases and J by 9 bases, with 17 bases between them. In germline, CDR1 is SGHTA, CDR2 FQGTGA. CDR3 region: CASSPEGGAGEQFF. For the CDR3, the DNA is TGTGCCAGCAGCCCTGAGGGGGGGGCTGGTGAGCAGTTCTTC.

With regard to this clonotype: This may be a read error: a much more frequent sequence differs by one nucleotide. The V gene is TRBV27, the J gene TRBJ2-2, with TRBD1 matching over 8 bases. This CDR3 spans 13 amino acids. Germline V gives CDR1 MNHEY, CDR2 SMNVEV (reference sequence). V shed 6 bases, J shed 3 bases, and the junction held 0 bases outside the gene matches. The CDR3 reads CASRQGDTGELFF. The CDR3 coding sequence is TGTGCCAGCAGACAGGGGGACACCGGGGAGCTGTTTTTT.

This clonotype was counted at least ten times. The J gene is TRBJ2-2, the V gene TRBV5-1; TRBD1 matches 7 bases. CDR1 is SGHRS and CDR2 is YFSETQ in the germline V gene. CDR3 length: 14 residues. Trimming removed 5 bases from V and 3 bases from J; junction bases left unmatched: 4. The CDR3 spells CASRRQGYTGELFF. CDR3 in DNA: TGCGCCAGCAGGCGACAGGGATACACCGGGGAGCTGTTTTTT.

This clonotype was recorded many times. The V and J genes are TRBV6-6 and TRBJ2-5, with a tentative D call TRBD1 (6 bases). The germline V and J ends were trimmed by 2 bases and 5 bases, with 6 bases remaining between them. Germline assignment: CDR1 MNHNY and CDR2 SVGAGI (reference sequence). CDR3 size: 12 residues. CDR3 nucleotide sequence: TGTGCCAGCAGTTACCAGGGGGAGACCCAGTACTTC. The encoded protein is CASSYQGETQYF.

This clonotype showed up just a few times. The J gene is TRBJ1-1, the V gene TRBV28, with 7 bases matching TRBD1. CDR3 size: 14 residues. The V gene's germline CDR1 is MDHEN and CDR2 SYDVKM. Trimming at V came to 4 bases and at J to 5 bases, leaving 7 bases not matched to a gene. Here the CDR3 DNA reads TGTGCCAGCAGTTACAGGGGAATGGGAACTGAAGCTTTCTTT. Its translation: CASSYRGMGTEAFF.

Regarding this clonotype: This may come from a read error, since a much larger clone is one base off. The chain uses TRBV19 and TRBJ2-7, with 7 positions matching TRBD2. CDR3 size: 14 residues. Per the germline V gene, CDR1 is LNHDA and CDR2 is SQIVND (reference sequence). V gave up 5 bases and J gave up 5 bases; unmatched junction bases: 9. CDR3 loop: CASSSSGLLDEQYF. DNA for the CDR3: TGTGCCAGTAGTTCCTCGGGACTACTGGACGAGCAGTACTTC.

In its sample, this clonotype was seen many times. The rearrangement links TRBV15 to TRBJ2-3; 7 nucleotides line up with TRBD1. Looked up from germline, CDR1 is LNHNV and CDR2 is YYDKDF (reference sequence). The CDR3 extends over 15 amino acids. The trim removed 0 bases at V and 13 bases at J, leaving 13 bases unmatched. The CDR3 region is CATSRDGKGTDFEYF. CDR3 DNA sequence: TGTGCCACCAGCAGAGATGGAAAAGGGACAGACTTTGAGTATTTT.

This clonotype was recorded a few times. In DNA form, the CDR3 reads TGCGCCAGCAGCCAAGAAGGAAAAGGGGCCAACGTCCTGACTTTC. It specifies CASSQEGKGANVLTF. The J gene is TRBJ2-6, the V gene TRBV4-3; no firm D call. The CDR3 covers 15 residues. CDR1 and CDR2 from the germline V gene are LGHNA and YSLEER. V shed 0 bases and J shed 4 bases, with 7 bases lying between them.

In its sample, this clonotype was seen many times. The CDR3 region is CASNSGRATDTQYF. The CDR3 nucleotides are TGTGCCAGCAACAGCGGGAGGGCCACAGATACGCAGTATTTT. The J gene is TRBJ2-3, the V gene TRBV28; 10 nucleotides agree with TRBD2. This CDR3 is 14 amino acids long. Per germline, CDR1 MDHEN and CDR2 SYDVKM. J lost 2 bases, V lost 7 bases, and 3 bases had no gene match.

Many counts were recorded for this clonotype. CDR3 amino acids: CASSVRDNEQFF. The CDR3 DNA is TGCGCCAGCAGCGTAAGGGACAATGAGCAGTTCTTC. V and J are TRBV5-1 and TRBJ2-1, with unresolved D. The length of the CDR3 is 12 residues. Trimming left V 4 bases short and J 5 bases short, with 7 bases between. Germline CDR1 is SGHRS and CDR2 is YFSETQ.

The rearrangement links TRBV7-9 to TRBJ2-4; no definite D call. CDR1 is SEHNR, CDR2 FQNEAQ, per germline (reference sequence). The CDR3 is made up of 14 amino acids. The V and J ends lost 1 base and 5 bases respectively, with 9 bases between them. The CDR3 nucleotides read TGTGCCAGCAGCTTAGAGGGTCTCCAAAACATTCAGTACTTC. It specifies CASSLEGLQNIQYF.

The sample holds many counts of this clonotype. The chain couples TRBV27 to TRBJ2-7; D ambiguous. Germline loops: CDR1 MNHEY, CDR2 SMNVEV (reference sequence). The CDR3 sequence is 12 residues long. V was shortened by 4 bases and J by 6 bases, with 10 bases between the two germline ends. The CDR3 is CASSSEVGEQYF. DNA of the CDR3: TGTGCCAGCAGTTCCGAGGTTGGCGAGCAGTACTTC.

This clonotype occurred many times. The genes are TRBV5-1 and TRBJ2-2, with TRBD1 identical over 7 bases. This CDR3 contains 15 residues. Germline values: CDR1 SGHRS, CDR2 YFSETQ. Trimming took 4 bases from V and 5 from J; bases not matched to a gene: 8. CDR3 region: CASSKRTGQTGELFF. The CDR3 DNA sequence: TGCGCCAGCAGCAAAAGGACAGGTCAGACCGGGGAGCTGTTTTTT.